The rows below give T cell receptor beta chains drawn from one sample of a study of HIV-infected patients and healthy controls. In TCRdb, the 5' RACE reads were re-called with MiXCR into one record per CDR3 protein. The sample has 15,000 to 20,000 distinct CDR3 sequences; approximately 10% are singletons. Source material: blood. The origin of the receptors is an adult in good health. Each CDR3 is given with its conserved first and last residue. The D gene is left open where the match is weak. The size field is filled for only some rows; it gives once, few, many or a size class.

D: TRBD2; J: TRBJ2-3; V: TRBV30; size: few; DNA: TGTGCCGGGACTAGCGGGAGGGCCGGAGATACGCAGTATTTT; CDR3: CAGTSGRAGDTQYF
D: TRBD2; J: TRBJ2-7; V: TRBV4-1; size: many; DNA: TGCGCCAGCAGCCAAGGAGGAACTAGCGGGATCTACGAGCAGTACTTC; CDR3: CASSQGGTSGIYEQYF
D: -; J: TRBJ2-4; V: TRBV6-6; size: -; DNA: TGTGCCAGCAGTTACAGTAGCCTGGGAACCAAAAACATTCAGTACTTC; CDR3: CASSYSSLGTKNIQYF
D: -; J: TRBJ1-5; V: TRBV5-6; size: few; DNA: TGTGCCAGCAGCTTGGGGTCAGCTAATCAGCCCCAGCATTTT; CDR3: CASSLGSANQPQHF
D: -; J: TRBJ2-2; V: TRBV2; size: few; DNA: TGTGCCAGCAGTCCGGAAGCGAGGAACACCGGGGAGCTGTTTTTT; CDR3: CASSPEARNTGELFF
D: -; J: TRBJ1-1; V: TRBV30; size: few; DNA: TGTGCCGGATCGACGGGGAACACTGAAGCTTTCTTT; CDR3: CAGSTGNTEAFF
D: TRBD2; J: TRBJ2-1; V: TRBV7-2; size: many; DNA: TGTGCCAGCAGATTGGGGACTAGCGGTTACAATGAGCAGTTCTTC; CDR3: CASRLGTSGYNEQFF
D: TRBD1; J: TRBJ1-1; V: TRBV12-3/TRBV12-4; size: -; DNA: TGTGCCAGCAGTCTAGCGGACAGGGCGACTGAAGCTTTCTTT; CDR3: CASSLADRATEAFF
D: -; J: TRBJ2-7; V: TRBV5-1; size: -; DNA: TGCGCCAGCAGCCCTCTTCCACCCTCCTACGAGCAGTACTTC; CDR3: CASSPLPPSYEQYF
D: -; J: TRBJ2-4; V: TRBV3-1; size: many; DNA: TGTGCCAGCAGCCAAGGACCCCAGTTTGGAGCCAAAAACATTCAGTACTTC; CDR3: CASSQGPQFGAKNIQYF
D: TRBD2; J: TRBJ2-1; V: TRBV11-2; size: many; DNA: TGTGCCAGCAGGCCGGGACTAGCGGGCCCTCAGTTCTTC; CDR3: CASRPGLAGPQFF
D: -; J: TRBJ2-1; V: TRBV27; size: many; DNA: TGTGCCAGCAGTTTCACCGGACTAAGTCCTTTCAATGAGCAGTTCTTC; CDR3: CASSFTGLSPFNEQFF
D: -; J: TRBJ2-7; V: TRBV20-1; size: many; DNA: TGCAGTGCTAAACAGACCGAGCAGTACTTC; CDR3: CSAKQTEQYF
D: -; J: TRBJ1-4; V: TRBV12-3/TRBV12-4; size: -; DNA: TGTGCCAGCAGTTTTCGGGGGGAAGGCGAAAAACTGTTTTTT; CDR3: CASSFRGEGEKLFF
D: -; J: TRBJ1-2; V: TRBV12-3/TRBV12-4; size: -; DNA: TGTGCCAGCAGTTTAGTGCGGGGCTCAGATCATGGCTACACCTTC; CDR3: CASSLVRGSDHGYTF
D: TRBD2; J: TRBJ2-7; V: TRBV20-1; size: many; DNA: TGCAGTGCTAGAGATGCCCCTAGCGGGCGGTACGAGCAGTACTTC; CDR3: CSARDAPSGRYEQYF
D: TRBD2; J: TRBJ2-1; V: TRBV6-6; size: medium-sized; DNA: TGTGCCAGCATAGCTAGCGGGAACAATGAGCAGTTCTTC; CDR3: CASIASGNNEQFF
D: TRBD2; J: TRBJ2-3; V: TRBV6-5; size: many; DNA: TGTGCCAGCAGTGGACTAGCGGGAGGGTGGCGGGCAGATACGCAGTATTTT; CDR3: CASSGLAGGWRADTQYF
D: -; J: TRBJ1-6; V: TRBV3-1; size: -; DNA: TGTGCCAGCAGCCAACGGACAGAGAATAATTCACCCCTCCACTTT; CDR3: CASSQRTENNSPLHF
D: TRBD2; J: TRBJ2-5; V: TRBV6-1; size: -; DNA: TGTGCCAGCAGCCTAATGGGACTAGCGGGAGCCCAAGAGACCCAGTACTTC; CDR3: CASSLMGLAGAQETQYF
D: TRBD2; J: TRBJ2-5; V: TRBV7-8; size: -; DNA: TGTGCCAGCAGCTCCCGTTTAGCGGGACTCTTACAAGAGACCCAGTACTTC; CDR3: CASSSRLAGLLQETQYF
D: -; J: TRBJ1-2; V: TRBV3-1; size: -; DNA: TGTGCCAGCAGTGGCCTAGGATCTAACTATGGCTACACCTTC; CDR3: CASSGLGSNYGYTF
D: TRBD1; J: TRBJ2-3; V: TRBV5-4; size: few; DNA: TGTGCCAGCAGCACACGGACAGGGGGCTTTAGCACAGATACGCAGTATTTT; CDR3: CASSTRTGGFSTDTQYF
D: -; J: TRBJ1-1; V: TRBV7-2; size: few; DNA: TGTGCCAGCAGCTTAGCGCAGTTAGTGAACACTGAAGCTTTCTTT; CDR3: CASSLAQLVNTEAFF
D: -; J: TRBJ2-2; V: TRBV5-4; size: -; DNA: TGTGCCAGCAGCGGAGGAGGAAGAAGGAGCACCGGGGAGCTGTTTTTT; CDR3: CASSGGGRRSTGELFF
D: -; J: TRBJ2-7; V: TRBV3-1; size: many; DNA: TGTGCCAGCAGCCAAGGGGGCCGAAGCCGAGGGTTCGGCGAGCAGTACTTC; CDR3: CASSQGGRSRGFGEQYF
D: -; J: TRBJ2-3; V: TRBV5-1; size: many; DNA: TGCGCCAGCAGCTTGGACAGATTAGCTGCGGCAAGGGGGGCAGATACGCAGTATTTT; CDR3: CASSLDRLAAARGADTQYF
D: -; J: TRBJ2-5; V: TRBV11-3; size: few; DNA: TGTGCCAGCAGCTACGGTAGAGGGGAGACCCAGTACTTC; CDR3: CASSYGRGETQYF
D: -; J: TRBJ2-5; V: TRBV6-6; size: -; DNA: TGTGCCAGCAGTTACCCGGGACTCCAAGAGACCCAGTACTTC; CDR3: CASSYPGLQETQYF
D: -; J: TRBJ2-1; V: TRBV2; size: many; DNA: TGTGCCAGCGGGAGCTCCTACAATGAGCAGTTCTTC; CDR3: CASGSSYNEQFF
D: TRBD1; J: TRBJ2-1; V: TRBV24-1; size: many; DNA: TGTGCCACCAGTGACGACAGGGCACAGTTCTTC; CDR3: CATSDDRAQFF
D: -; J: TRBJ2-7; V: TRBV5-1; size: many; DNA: TGCGCCAGCAGCTCGGGGACCGCCATCTCCTACGAGCAGTACTTC; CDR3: CASSSGTAISYEQYF
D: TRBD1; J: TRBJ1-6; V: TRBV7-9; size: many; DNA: TGTGCCAGCAGCTCCGGGACAGGGGATTCACCCCTCCACTTT; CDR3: CASSSGTGDSPLHF
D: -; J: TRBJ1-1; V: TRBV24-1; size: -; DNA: TGTGCCACCAGTGAGGCATTGAGGGACACTGAAGCTTTCTTT; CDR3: CATSEALRDTEAFF
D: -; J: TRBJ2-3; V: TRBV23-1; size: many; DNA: TGCGCCAGCAGTCACCTACTGATAGCGGAGGGAAGCACAGATACGCAGTATTTT; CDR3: CASSHLLIAEGSTDTQYF
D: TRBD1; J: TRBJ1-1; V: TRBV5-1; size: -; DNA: TGCGCCAGCAGCTCAGGGGGCGCGGTGGACACTGAAGCTTTCTTT; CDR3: CASSSGGAVDTEAFF
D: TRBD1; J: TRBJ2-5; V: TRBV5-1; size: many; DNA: TGCGCCAGCACTGTTGGACAGGGACAAGAGACCCAGTACTTC; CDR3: CASTVGQGQETQYF
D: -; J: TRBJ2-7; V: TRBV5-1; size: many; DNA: TGCGCCAGCAGCTTGGGCGGGTACGAGCAGTACTTC; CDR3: CASSLGGYEQYF
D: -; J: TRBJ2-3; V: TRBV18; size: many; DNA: TGTGCCAGCTCACCCCCGGGTGTCAGGGGCACAGATACGCAGTATTTT; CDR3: CASSPPGVRGTDTQYF
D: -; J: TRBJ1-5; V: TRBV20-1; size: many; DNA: TGCAGTGCTAGAGATCGAGATGGCCCGAGGGACTATCAGCCCCAGCATTTT; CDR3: CSARDRDGPRDYQPQHF
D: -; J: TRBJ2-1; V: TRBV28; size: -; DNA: TGTGCCAGCAGTAGGCAGGGATGGAGGAGCAATGAGCAGTTCTTC; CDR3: CASSRQGWRSNEQFF
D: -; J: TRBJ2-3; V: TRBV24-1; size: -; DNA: TGTGCCACCAGTGCAGAGGTCACAGATACGCAGTATTTT; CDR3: CATSAEVTDTQYF
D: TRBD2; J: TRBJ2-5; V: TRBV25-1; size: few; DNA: TGTGCCAGCAGTGAATATAAGGGGTCTAGCGGGAGGGTACAAGAGACCCAGTACTTC; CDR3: CASSEYKGSSGRVQETQYF
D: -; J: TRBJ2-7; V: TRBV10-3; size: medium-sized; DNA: TGTGCCATCAGTGATCCAACATCCGGCGAGCAGTACTTC; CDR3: CAISDPTSGEQYF
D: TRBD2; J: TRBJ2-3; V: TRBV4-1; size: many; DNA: TGCGCCAGCAGCCACGGACTAGCGGGATCCAACACAGATACGCAGTATTTT; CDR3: CASSHGLAGSNTDTQYF
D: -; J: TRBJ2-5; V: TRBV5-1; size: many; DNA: TGCGCCAGCAGCACCGACACAGGGAGAGGAGAGACCCAGTACTTC; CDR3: CASSTDTGRGETQYF
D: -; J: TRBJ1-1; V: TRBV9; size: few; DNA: TGTGCCAGCAGCGTCGGGTTTGGAGCGGGCACTGAAGCTTTCTTT; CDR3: CASSVGFGAGTEAFF
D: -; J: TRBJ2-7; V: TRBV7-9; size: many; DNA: TGTGCCAGCAGCCACCCCGGGACCCCCTACGAGCAGTACTTC; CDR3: CASSHPGTPYEQYF
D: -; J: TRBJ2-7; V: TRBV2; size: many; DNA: TGTGCCAGCAGTGGCGTGGTCACCTCCTACGAGCAGTACTTC; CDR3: CASSGVVTSYEQYF
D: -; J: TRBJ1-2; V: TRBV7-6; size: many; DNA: TGTGCCAGCAGCTTAGTAGCGTCAGATCCTCTCTATGGCTACACCTTC; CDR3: CASSLVASDPLYGYTF